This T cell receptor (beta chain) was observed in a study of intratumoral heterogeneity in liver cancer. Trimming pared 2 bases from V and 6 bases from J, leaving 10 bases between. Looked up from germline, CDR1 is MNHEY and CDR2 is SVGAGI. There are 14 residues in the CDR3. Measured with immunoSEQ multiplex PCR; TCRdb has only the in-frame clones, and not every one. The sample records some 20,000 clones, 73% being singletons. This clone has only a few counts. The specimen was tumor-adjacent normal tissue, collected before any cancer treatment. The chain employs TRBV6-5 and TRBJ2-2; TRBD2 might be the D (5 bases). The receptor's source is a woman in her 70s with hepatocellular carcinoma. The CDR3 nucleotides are TGTGCCAGCAGTTACGGGAGTGGGGCCGGGGAGCTGTTTTTT. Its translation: CASSYGSGAGELFF.